These T cell receptor beta chains were read from a single sample in a study of cytomegalovirus exposure and HLA in healthy donors. TCRdb's table, derived via immunoSEQ multiplex PCR, lists solely in-frame clones and lacks some. The table has about 120,000 clones, 88% seen once. The sample consisted of PBMCs. The receptors derive from a man in his late teens or twenties in good health and CMV-seronegative. Both conserved end residues are part of each CDR3. Each record gives: clone size, V gene, J gene, D gene, CDR3 protein, CDR3 DNA. D genes are given only for firm matches. Rows give clone size only sometimes, using once, few, many, or a class for an expanded clone.

clone size: once; V gene: TRBV6-5; J gene: TRBJ1-2; D gene: TRBD1; CDR3 protein: CASSYRQGRFGGYTF; CDR3 DNA: TGTGCCAGCAGTTACAGACAGGGGCGCTTCGGTGGCTACACCTTC
clone size: NA; V gene: TRBV6-5; J gene: TRBJ2-3; D gene: NA; CDR3 protein: CASSYAADTDTQYF; CDR3 DNA: TGTGCCAGCAGTTACGCAGCGGATACAGATACGCAGTATTTT
clone size: NA; V gene: TRBV14; J gene: TRBJ2-7; D gene: TRBD2; CDR3 protein: CASSRGTSGGSYEQYF; CDR3 DNA: TGTGCCAGCAGCCGGGGGACTAGCGGGGGATCGTACGAGCAGTACTTC
clone size: NA; V gene: TRBV5-1; J gene: TRBJ2-3; D gene: NA; CDR3 protein: CASSLVSDTQYF; CDR3 DNA: TGCGCCAGCAGCTTGGTATCAGATACGCAGTATTTT
clone size: NA; V gene: TRBV28; J gene: TRBJ1-5; D gene: NA; CDR3 protein: CASSQPLTDYSNQPQHF; CDR3 DNA: TGTGCCAGCAGCCAACCCCTGACAGATTATAGCAATCAGCCCCAGCATTTT
clone size: NA; V gene: TRBV19; J gene: TRBJ2-1; D gene: NA; CDR3 protein: CASSIWQVSYNEQFF; CDR3 DNA: TGTGCCAGTAGTATATGGCAGGTCTCCTACAATGAGCAGTTCTTC
clone size: NA; V gene: TRBV12-5; J gene: TRBJ2-7; D gene: TRBD2; CDR3 protein: CASGLVSGGNYEQYF; CDR3 DNA: TGTGCTAGTGGTTTGGTTAGCGGGGGGAACTACGAGCAGTACTTC
clone size: NA; V gene: TRBV28; J gene: TRBJ1-1; D gene: NA; CDR3 protein: CASKITGPMNTEAFF; CDR3 DNA: TGTGCCAGCAAAATCACAGGACCGATGAACACTGAAGCTTTCTTT
clone size: NA; V gene: TRBV5-6; J gene: TRBJ2-1; D gene: NA; CDR3 protein: CASSFTGLTFNEQFF; CDR3 DNA: TGTGCCAGCAGCTTTACAGGGCTAACTTTTAATGAGCAGTTCTTC
clone size: NA; V gene: TRBV19; J gene: TRBJ2-7; D gene: TRBD2; CDR3 protein: CASSASSGRDYEQYF; CDR3 DNA: TGTGCCAGTAGTGCCTCTAGCGGGAGGGACTACGAGCAGTACTTC
clone size: NA; V gene: TRBV28; J gene: TRBJ1-2; D gene: NA; CDR3 protein: CASSFIQGYNYGYTF; CDR3 DNA: TGTGCCAGCAGTTTCATCCAGGGTTATAACTATGGCTACACCTTC
clone size: NA; V gene: TRBV6-5; J gene: TRBJ1-3; D gene: TRBD1; CDR3 protein: CASSYSDRGVTTIYF; CDR3 DNA: TGTGCCAGCAGTTACTCTGACAGGGGTGTAACCACCATATATTTT
clone size: few; V gene: TRBV7-2; J gene: TRBJ2-7; D gene: NA; CDR3 protein: CASSLEGPSYEQYF; CDR3 DNA: TGTGCCAGCAGCTTAGAGGGGCCCTCCTACGAGCAGTACTTC
clone size: NA; V gene: TRBV18; J gene: TRBJ1-6; D gene: NA; CDR3 protein: CASSVFKLHNSPLHF; CDR3 DNA: TGTGCCAGCTCGGTCTTCAAGCTCCACAATTCACCCCTCCACTTT
clone size: NA; V gene: TRBV18; J gene: TRBJ2-5; D gene: NA; CDR3 protein: CASSPLSAVDQETQYF; CDR3 DNA: TGTGCCAGCTCACCACTATCCGCGGTCGACCAAGAGACCCAGTACTTC
clone size: NA; V gene: TRBV19; J gene: TRBJ1-2; D gene: NA; CDR3 protein: CASSGVKATNYGYTF; CDR3 DNA: TGTGCCAGTAGCGGGGTGAAGGCCACTAACTATGGCTACACCTTC
clone size: NA; V gene: TRBV2; J gene: TRBJ2-7; D gene: TRBD2; CDR3 protein: CASTGGNEQYF; CDR3 DNA: TGTGCCAGCACGGGAGGCAACGAGCAGTACTTC
clone size: few; V gene: TRBV7-9; J gene: TRBJ2-7; D gene: NA; CDR3 protein: CASSFGGLYEQYF; CDR3 DNA: TGTGCCAGCAGCTTTGGGGGCCTCTACGAGCAGTACTTC
clone size: once; V gene: TRBV11-3; J gene: TRBJ1-1; D gene: NA; CDR3 protein: CASSLSFSPAFF; CDR3 DNA: TGTGCCAGCAGCCTTTCCTTCTCTCCTGCTTTCTTT
clone size: NA; V gene: TRBV30; J gene: TRBJ2-1; D gene: TRBD2; CDR3 protein: CAWSVSAGGGYNEQFF; CDR3 DNA: TGTGCCTGGAGTGTATCAGCGGGGGGGGGATACAATGAGCAGTTCTTC
clone size: NA; V gene: TRBV5-8; J gene: TRBJ1-2; D gene: NA; CDR3 protein: CASSPRGGPYGYTF; CDR3 DNA: TGTGCCAGCAGCCCAAGGGGGGGACCCTATGGCTACACCTTC
clone size: NA; V gene: TRBV13; J gene: TRBJ2-1; D gene: NA; CDR3 protein: CASSSTSRLDPSNEQFF; CDR3 DNA: TGTGCCAGCAGCTCAACCTCCAGACTAGACCCCTCCAATGAGCAGTTCTTC